Given below is one T cell receptor (beta chain) in context. Its cognate antigen is unknown. Some clones are missing from TCRdb's copy, which holds only in-frame ones; the method was immunoSEQ multiplex PCR. Among some 10,000 clones listed, around 86% were seen once. The germline V gene has CDR1 SSHAT and CDR2 FNYEAQ (reference sequence). V was clipped by 5 bases and J by 8 bases; unmatched bases: 9. This CDR3 has 15 amino acids. Time point described: pre-treatment baseline. No patient had earlier systemic cancer treatment, concurrent immunosuppressants, or another active cancer. This sample was included in a study of blood T cell dynamics during melanoma immunotherapy. Study in general: First-line therapy was either pembrolizumab or nivolumab with ipilimumab for metastatic melanoma.

Study conclusions and caveats: Whether repertoire-driving clones were melanoma-specific could not be determined. At W3, later disease-control patients showed bifurcated PBMC repertoire changes, unlike progressors.

The rearrangement joins TRBV7-7 to TRBJ2-1; 10 bases align to TRBD2. This specimen was blood, taken from a patient treated with checkpoint blockade. This receptor was identified in a human donor with melanoma. This CDR3 is CASSPGASGGYEQFF. CDR3 DNA sequence: TGTGCCAGCAGCCCAGGGGCTAGCGGGGGTTATGAGCAGTTCTTC.